Below are 21 T cell receptor beta chains sequenced from a single sample in a study of cytotoxic CD8 clonotypes in ibrutinib-treated CLL. Only in-frame clones appear in the TCRdb table, and some are missing; sequencing was by immunoSEQ multiplex PCR. The table has under 150,000 clones, around 84% seen once. The sample in question was PBMCs, obtained after 36 months of ibrutinib treatment. These receptors originate from a human donor with chronic lymphocytic leukemia.

The sample holds a few counts of this clone. The chain uses TRBV7-9 and TRBJ1-2; D not resolved. From germline, CDR1 is SEHNR and CDR2 FQNEAQ (reference sequence). This CDR3 has 10 residues. The ends were cut back, 5 bases at V and 8 bases at J, with 6 bases in the middle. The CDR3 DNA follows: TGTGCCAGCAGCCCTTGGGGCTACACCTTC. It is translated as CASSPWGYTF.

Notes on this clone: The sample has other DNA sequences that encode this CDR3 too. The J gene is TRBJ1-1, the V gene TRBV30, with unresolved D. V lost 2 bases and J 3 bases, leaving 4 bases between the germline ends. The CDR3 spans 11 residues. CDR1 and CDR2 from the germline V gene are GTSNPN and SVGIG (reference sequence). CDR3 sequence: CAWSLDTEAFF. The CDR3 nucleotides are TGTGCCTGGAGTTTGGACACTGAAGCTTTCTTT.

The chain carries TRBV7-8 and TRBJ1-1; D remains unclear. Germline assignment: CDR1 SGHVS and CDR2 FQNEAQ. This CDR3 region has 13 residues. The V end lost 4 bases, the J end lost 1 base, and 7 bases lay between the germline ends. CDR3 sequence reads: CASSSRRNTEAFF. The CDR3 DNA follows: TGTGCCAGCAGCTCCCGCAGGAACACTGAAGCTTTCTTT.

This chain joins TRBV29-1 and TRBJ2-5; no definite D call. The CDR3 spans 14 residues. Trimming cost V 3 bases and J 0 bases, with 11 bases left between them. Germline-derived CDR1 and CDR2 are SQVTM and ANQGSEA. CDR3 sequence reads: CSVEWQLYQETQYF. In DNA form, the CDR3 reads TGCAGCGTTGAGTGGCAGCTCTACCAAGAGACCCAGTACTTC. The full variable domain, in which reference TRBV29-1 and TRBJ2-5 provide the parts outside the CDR3, is SAVISQKPSRDICQRGTSLTIQCQVDSQVTMMFWYRQQPGQSLTLIATANQGSEATYESGFVIDKFPISRPNLTFSTLTVSNMSPEDSSIYLCSVEWQLYQETQYFGPGTRLLVL.

The genes are TRBV27 and TRBJ1-2, with TRBD1 matching 9 bases. The CDR3 extends over 14 amino acids. The germline CDR1 and CDR2 sequences are MNHEY and SMNVEV (reference sequence). V lost 6 bases and J lost 5; bases outside the gene matches: 7. Here the CDR3 reads CASRKTGGGYGYTF. CDR3 coding DNA: TGTGCCAGCAGGAAGACAGGGGGAGGGTATGGCTACACCTTC.

The chain has TRBV2 and TRBJ2-2; TRBD2 is a possible D gene (7 bases). V was clipped by 6 bases and J by 0 bases, with 8 bases between them. Germline CDR1 reads SNHLY; CDR2 reads FYNNEI. There are 14 residues in the CDR3. Here the CDR3 reads CASSGGPNTGELFF. CDR3 sequence (DNA): TGTGCCAGCAGCGGGGGGCCGAACACCGGGGAGCTGTTTTTT. The complete variable domain, with remaining parts taken from reference TRBV2 and TRBJ2-2, reads EPEVTQTPSHQVTQMGQEVILRCVPISNHLYFYWYRQILGQKVEFLVSFYNNEISEKSEIFDDQFSVERPDGSNFTLKIRSTKLEDSAMYFCASSGGPNTGELFFGEGSRLTVL.

In its sample, this clone was seen a few times. The V call is TRBV5-8, the J call TRBJ2-7, with TRBD2 matching 8 bases. V lost 7 bases to trimming and J lost 3 bases; unmatched junction nucleotides: 12. Germline values: CDR1 SGHTS, CDR2 YDEGEE. The CDR3 length is 15 residues. The CDR3 nucleotides are TGTGCCAGCGCCCGGCGGGAGGCAGGAGGCTACGAGCAGTACTTC. This gives the protein CASARREAGGYEQYF.

The chain uses TRBV5-8 and TRBJ1-4, with 11 bases fitting TRBD1. Germline V gives CDR1 SGHTS, CDR2 YDEGEE. V lost 2 bases, J lost 3 bases, and 9 bases stayed unmatched. The CDR3 sequence is 18 residues long. The CDR3 DNA sequence: TGTGCCAGCAGCTTCTCGGGACAGGGGGTTTCTGCTAATGAAAAACTGTTTTTT. Translating it yields CASSFSGQGVSANEKLFF. Drawing the rest from reference TRBV5-8 and TRBJ1-4, the complete variable domain is EAGVTQSPTHLIKTRGQQATLRCSPISGHTSVYWYQQALGLGLQFLLWYDEGEERNRGNFPPRFSGRQFPNYSSELNVNALELEDSALYLCASSFSGQGVSANEKLFFGSGTQLSVL.

The chain is built from TRBV5-8 and TRBJ2-4; D is tentatively TRBD1 or TRBD2 (5 bases each). CDR1 and CDR2 from the germline V gene are SGHTS and YDEGEE. The CDR3 totals 16 residues. V gave up 2 bases and J gave up 1 base, with 13 bases separating them. CDR3 in amino acids: CASSFTGRGAKNIQYF. The CDR3 DNA reads TGTGCCAGCAGCTTTACAGGTCGAGGGGCCAAAAACATTCAGTACTTC.

The genes are TRBV13 and TRBJ1-4; D unclear. The germline CDR1 and CDR2 sequences are PRHDT and FYEKMQ (reference sequence). V was clipped by 1 base and J by 14 bases, with 11 bases between them. This CDR3 contains 12 residues. The CDR3 DNA reads as TGTGCCAGCAGCTTAGTACATTCGGGTCTGTTTTTT. This sequence encodes CASSLVHSGLFF.

The V and J genes are TRBV6-5 and TRBJ2-7, with D possibly TRBD1 on 5 matching bases. V dropped 4 bases and J dropped 3 bases, with 7 bases sitting between them. The CDR3 consists of 12 residues. Germline V gene sequence: CDR1 MNHEY, CDR2 SVGAGI. The CDR3 protein is CASSLTGYEQYF. The DNA of the CDR3 is TGTGCCAGCAGTTTAACAGGCTACGAGCAGTACTTC.

V usage is TRBV5-1 and J usage is TRBJ1-2, with D perhaps TRBD1 (6 bases). The length of the CDR3 is 17 residues. Trimming took off 4 bases at V and 9 bases at J, with 28 bases between the two ends. The germline V gene encodes CDR1 SGHRS and CDR2 YFSETQ. CDR3 residues: CASSPLTRGITYNSYTF. The CDR3 DNA reads TGCGCCAGCAGCCCCTTGACAAGGGGGATTACTTACAACAGCTACACCTTC.

This chain links TRBV6-5 with TRBJ1-2; D is uncertain. The V end lost 0 bases, the J end lost 7 bases, and 9 bases lay between the germline ends. The germline CDR1 and CDR2 sequences are MNHEY and SVGAGI. The CDR3 sequence is 13 residues long. The CDR3 protein is CASSYSQGSGYTF. In nucleotides, the CDR3 is TGTGCCAGCAGTTACTCTCAAGGTTCTGGCTACACCTTC.

The CDR3 spells CASSLYGLGAHEQYF. The CDR3 DNA follows: TGTGCCAGCAGCTTATATGGACTAGGTGCCCACGAGCAGTACTTC. This chain uses TRBV7-2 with TRBJ2-7, with 7 nucleotides matching TRBD2. The CDR3 is 15 amino acids. After removal of 2 bases from V and 5 bases from J, the junction contained 9 bases not matched to a gene. In germline, CDR1 is SGHTA, CDR2 FQGNSA.

The gene calls are TRBV9 and TRBJ2-3, with 9 bases lining up with TRBD2. The CDR3 contains 17 residues. Per germline, CDR1 SGDLS and CDR2 YYNGEE. V was pared by 0 bases and J by 0 bases, with 5 bases of the junction left unmatched. DNA for the CDR3: TGTGCCAGCAGCGTAGCAGAGACTAGCGGTAGCACAGATACGCAGTATTTT. It translates to CASSVAETSGSTDTQYF.

This clone was detected a few times. This sequence joins TRBV7-9 and TRBJ1-4, with 8 nucleotides matching TRBD1. Looked up from germline, CDR1 is SEHNR and CDR2 is FQNEAQ (reference sequence). Trimming cost V 4 bases and J 4 bases; bases outside gene matches: 11. The CDR3 runs 17 residues. CDR3 protein: CASSSQGAGTFNEKLFF. DNA of the CDR3: TGTGCCAGCAGCTCTCAGGGGGCCGGAACTTTTAATGAAAAACTGTTTTTT.

There are many counts of this clone. The rearrangement uses TRBV29-1 and TRBJ1-1; unclear D gene. The CDR3 runs to 12 residues. V was pared by 6 bases and J by 3 bases, with 11 bases between. Germline V CDR1 and CDR2: SQVTM, ANQGSEA. The CDR3 coding sequence is TGCAGCGTCCCTGGTCCTTACACTGAAGCTTTCTTT. Encoded protein: CSVPGPYTEAFF.

The rearrangement joins TRBV2 to TRBJ1-1, with D possibly being TRBD1 (5 bases). This CDR3 region has 15 residues. CDR1 is SNHLY and CDR2 is FYNNEI in the germline V gene. The V end was cut by 6 bases, the J end by 4 bases, with 18 bases between. CDR3 sequence reads: CASRGVPGLFTEAFF. The CDR3 DNA follows: TGTGCCAGCAGGGGGGTCCCCGGTTTGTTCACTGAAGCTTTCTTT.

This rearrangement joins TRBV10-3 to TRBJ1-1, with 8 bases matching TRBD1. The CDR3 has 14 amino acids. V dropped 4 bases and J dropped 4; count of bases not matched to a gene: 5. Germline CDR1 is ENHRY and CDR2 is SYGVKD. The CDR3: CAISGTGWGTEAFF. The CDR3, as DNA: TGTGCCATCAGTGGGACAGGGTGGGGCACTGAAGCTTTCTTT.

The CDR3 sequence: CASSPLPRGGSYEQYF. The CDR3 DNA reads TGTGCCAGCAGCCCCCTCCCCCGTGGCGGCTCCTACGAGCAGTACTTC. The chain links TRBV7-2 to TRBJ2-7; D remains unclear. The CDR3 extends over 16 amino acids. The V gene lost 5 bases and the J gene lost 0 bases, with 17 bases spanning the gap. CDR1 and CDR2 (germline): SGHTA, FQGNSA.

The gene calls are TRBV2 and TRBJ1-1, with 7 bases identical to TRBD1. The CDR3 covers 12 residues. The germline V gene encodes CDR1 SNHLY and CDR2 FYNNEI. Trimming removed 10 bases from V and 5 bases from J; junction bases left unmatched: 7. CDR3 protein: CATRQGLTEAFF. In DNA, the CDR3 is TGTGCCACCCGACAGGGTTTGACTGAAGCTTTCTTT.